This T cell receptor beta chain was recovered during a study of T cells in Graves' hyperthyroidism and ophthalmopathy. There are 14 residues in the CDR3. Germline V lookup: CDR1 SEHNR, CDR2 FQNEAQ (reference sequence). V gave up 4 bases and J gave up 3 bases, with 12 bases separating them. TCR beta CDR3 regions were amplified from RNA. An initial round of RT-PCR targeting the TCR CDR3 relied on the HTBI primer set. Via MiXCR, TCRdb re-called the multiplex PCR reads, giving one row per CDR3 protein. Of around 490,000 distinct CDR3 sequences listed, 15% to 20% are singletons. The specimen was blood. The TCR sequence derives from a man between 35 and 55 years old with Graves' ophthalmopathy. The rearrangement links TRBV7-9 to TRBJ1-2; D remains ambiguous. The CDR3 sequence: CASSSPGVHYGYTF. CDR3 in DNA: TGTGCCAGCAGCTCGCCCGGGGTCCACTATGGCTACACCTTC.